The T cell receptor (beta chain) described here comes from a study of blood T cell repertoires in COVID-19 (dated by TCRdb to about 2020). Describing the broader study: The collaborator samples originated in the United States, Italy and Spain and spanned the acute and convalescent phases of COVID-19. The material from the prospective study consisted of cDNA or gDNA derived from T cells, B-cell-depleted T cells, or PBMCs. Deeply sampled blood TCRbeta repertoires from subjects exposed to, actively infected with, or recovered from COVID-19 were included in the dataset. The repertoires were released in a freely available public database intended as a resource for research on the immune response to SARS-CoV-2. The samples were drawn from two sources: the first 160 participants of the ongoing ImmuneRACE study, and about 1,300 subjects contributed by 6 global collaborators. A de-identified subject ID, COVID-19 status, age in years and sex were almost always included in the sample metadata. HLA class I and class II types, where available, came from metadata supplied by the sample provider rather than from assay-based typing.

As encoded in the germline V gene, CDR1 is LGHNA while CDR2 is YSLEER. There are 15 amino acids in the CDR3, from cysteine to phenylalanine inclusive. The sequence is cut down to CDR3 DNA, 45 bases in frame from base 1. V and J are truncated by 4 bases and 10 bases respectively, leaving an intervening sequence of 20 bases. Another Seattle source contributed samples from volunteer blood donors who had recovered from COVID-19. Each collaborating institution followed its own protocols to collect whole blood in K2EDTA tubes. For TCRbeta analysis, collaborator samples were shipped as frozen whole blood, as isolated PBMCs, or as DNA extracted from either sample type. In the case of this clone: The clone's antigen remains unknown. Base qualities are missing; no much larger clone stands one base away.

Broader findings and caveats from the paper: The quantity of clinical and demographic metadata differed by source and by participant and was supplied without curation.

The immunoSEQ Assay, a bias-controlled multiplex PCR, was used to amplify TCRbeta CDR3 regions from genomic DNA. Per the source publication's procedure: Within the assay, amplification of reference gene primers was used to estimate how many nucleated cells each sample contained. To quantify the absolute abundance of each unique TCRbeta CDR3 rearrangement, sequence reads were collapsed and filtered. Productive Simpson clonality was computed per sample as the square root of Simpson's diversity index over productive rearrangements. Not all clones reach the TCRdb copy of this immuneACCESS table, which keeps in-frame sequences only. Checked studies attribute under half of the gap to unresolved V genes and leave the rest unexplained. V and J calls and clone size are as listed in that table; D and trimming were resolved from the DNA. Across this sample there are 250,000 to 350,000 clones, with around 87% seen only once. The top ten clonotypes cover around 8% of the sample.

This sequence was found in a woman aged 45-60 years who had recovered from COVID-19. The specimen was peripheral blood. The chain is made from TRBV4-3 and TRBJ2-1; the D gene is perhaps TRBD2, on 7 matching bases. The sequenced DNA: TGCGCCAGCAGCCCAGCCGGGGGGCCAAGAGGGGAGCAGTTCTTC. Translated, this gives CASSPAGGPRGEQFF.